These 21 T cell receptor beta chains were sequenced from one sample in a study of post-analysis software for immune sequencing data. Broader study findings: When patients were compared with controls, 5 or 6 TRBV segments were more frequent, TRBV5-6, TRBV5-1 and TRBV20-1 among them.

Carried by the TCR beta cDNA libraries were unique molecular identifiers. One entry per CDR3 protein results from TCRdb running MiXCR on the PCR reads. The sample holds fewer than 600,000 distinct CDR3 sequences, 40% to 55% seen once. No cognate antigen is known for these TCRs. Sample: blood. Receptor source: a girl aged 10-17 years with multiple sclerosis.

The chain links TRBV7-9 to TRBJ1-1; 7 bases align to TRBD1. From germline, CDR1 is SEHNR and CDR2 FQNEAQ (reference sequence). This CDR3 spans 15 amino acids. J gave up 5 bases and V 2 bases, and 8 bases lay outside the gene matches. This CDR3 is CASSLSADRDTEAFF. CDR3 in DNA: TGTGCCAGCAGCTTAAGCGCCGACAGGGATACTGAAGCTTTCTTT. The variable domain in full, completed from reference TRBV7-9 and TRBJ1-1, reads DTGVSQNPRHKITKRGQNVTFRCDPISEHNRLYWYRQTLGQGPEFLTYFQNEAQLEKSRLLSDRFSAERPKGSFSTLEIQRTEQGDSAMYLCASSLSADRDTEAFFGQGTRLTVV.

This clonotype turned up a few times. The J gene is TRBJ2-6, the V gene TRBV6-6; D gene uncertain. Trimming shortened V by 11 bases and J by 0 bases, and 8 bases separated the two germline ends. Per germline, CDR1 MNHNY and CDR2 SVGAGI (reference sequence). The CDR3 spans 13 residues. Here the CDR3 DNA reads TGTGCCTATAGTCCCTCTGGGGCCAACGTCCTGACTTTC. As protein: CAYSPSGANVLTF.

This sequence joins TRBV5-5 and TRBJ1-2; the match to TRBD1 covers 9 bases. Germline V lookup: CDR1 SGHKS, CDR2 YYEKEE (reference sequence). Losses at the gene ends were 4 bases for V and 4 bases for J; bases not matched to a gene: 8. The CDR3 sequence is 15 residues long. CDR3 protein: CASSLGQGIGYGYTF. In DNA form, the CDR3 reads TGTGCCAGCAGCCTGGGACAGGGTATCGGCTATGGCTACACCTTC.

This clonotype was counted between two and nine times. V and J are TRBV10-2 and TRBJ2-5; D is possibly TRBD2 (5 bases). The CDR3 is 13 amino acids. The germline V gene encodes CDR1 WSHSY and CDR2 SAAADI. V was clipped by 7 bases and J by 5 bases, with 14 bases between them. CDR3 loop: CASNSEARETQYF. The CDR3 DNA is TGCGCCAGCAATTCGGAGGCCCGGGAGACCCAGTACTTC.

With respect to this clonotype: Its ends do not fully match the called genes, so a read error is possible. The rearrangement links TRBV5-6 to TRBJ2-3; 8 bases line up with TRBD2. The germline CDR1 and CDR2 sequences are SGHDT and YYEEEE. The CDR3 is 15 residues long. The CDR3, as DNA: TGTGCCTGCAGCTTAATAGCGGGAAGCACAGATACGCAGTATTTT. Amino acids: CACSLIAGSTDTQYF.

The V call is TRBV3-1, the J call TRBJ1-5, with TRBD1 identical over 9 bases. Trimming at V came to 5 bases and at J to 7 bases, leaving 9 bases not matched to a gene. CDR1 LGHDT and CDR2 YNNKEL come from the germline V gene (reference sequence). This CDR3 is 15 amino acids long. This chain's CDR3 is CASSGQGQEGQPQHF. In DNA form, the CDR3 reads TGTGCCAGCAGCGGACAGGGGCAGGAAGGACAGCCCCAGCATTTT.

The V gene is TRBV10-3, the J gene TRBJ2-1; D gene uncertain. Germline-derived CDR1 and CDR2 are ENHRY and SYGVKD. Trimming cost V 7 bases and J 7 bases, with 14 bases left between them. The CDR3 length is 13 residues. For the CDR3, the DNA is TGTGCCATCACCCCAGGACCACGGAATGAGCAGTTCTTC. Translated, it gives CAITPGPRNEQFF.

The chain employs TRBV5-1 and TRBJ2-7; D not resolved. V lost 5 bases and J 3 bases, leaving 21 bases between the germline ends. Germline V CDR1 and CDR2: SGHRS, YFSETQ. The CDR3 spans 16 residues. The chain's CDR3 is CASRAELTRKIYEQYF. CDR3 nucleotides: TGCGCCAGCAGGGCGGAGCTAACGAGAAAAATCTACGAGCAGTACTTC.

There are a few counts of this clonotype. The genes are TRBV12-3 or TRBV12-4 and TRBJ2-5; D may be TRBD1 or TRBD2 (5 bases each). The ends were cut back, 6 bases at V and 1 base at J, with 15 bases in the middle. The CDR3 spans 15 residues. The CDR3 is CASSRGYRGQETQYF. As DNA, the CDR3 is TGTGCCAGCAGCCGGGGTTATAGGGGCCAAGAGACCCAGTACTTC.

The chain joins TRBV6-5 to TRBJ2-5; 7 nucleotides line up with TRBD2. Germline CDR1 reads MNHEY; CDR2 reads SVGAGI. V lost 0 bases, J lost 4 bases, and 5 bases stayed unmatched. The CDR3 consists of 15 residues. The CDR3 spells CASSYSSAGVETQYF. The CDR3 DNA sequence: TGTGCCAGCAGTTACTCGAGTGCGGGGGTAGAGACCCAGTACTTC.

The table lists this clonotype with a few counts. The chain's CDR3 is CSAREQGDGYTF. CDR3 sequence (DNA): TGCAGTGCTAGGGAACAGGGGGATGGCTACACCTTC. This chain joins TRBV20-1 and TRBJ1-2; 8 positions match TRBD1. The germline V gene encodes CDR1 DFQATT and CDR2 SNEGSKA (reference sequence). This CDR3 is built from 12 residues. J was trimmed by 6 bases and V by 3 bases; bases with no gene match: 3.

The CDR3 DNA reads as TGTGCCAGCAGCTTATCGAAGCGGGAGCTCCAAGAGACCCAGTACTTC. It translates to CASSLSKRELQETQYF. This chain joins TRBV7-9 and TRBJ2-5; 8 positions agree with TRBD2. Germline lookup yields CDR1 SEHNR and CDR2 FQNEAQ (reference sequence). The CDR3 runs to 16 residues. V gave up 2 bases and J gave up 1 base; unmatched junction bases: 6.

In this sample, this clonotype turned up many times. The chain recombines TRBV5-1 with TRBJ2-1; TRBD2 agrees at 7 bases. Germline V gene sequence: CDR1 SGHRS, CDR2 YFSETQ. The V gene end was trimmed by 4 bases and the J gene end by 9 bases; junction bases not matched to a gene: 7. There are 13 residues in the CDR3. CDR3 nucleotides: TGCGCCAGCAGCGCTACTAGCGATGGTGAGCAGTTCTTC. Translated: CASSATSDGEQFF.

This chain links TRBV5-1 with TRBJ2-1; 9 nucleotides line up with TRBD2. The junction had 9 bases not matched to a gene; V was cut back by 1 base and J by 7 bases. The germline V gene encodes CDR1 SGHRS and CDR2 YFSETQ. The CDR3 contains 16 residues. DNA of the CDR3: TGCGCCAGCAGCTTGCCCCAACTAGCGGGTGGGAATGAGCAGTTCTTC. Amino acids: CASSLPQLAGGNEQFF.

Remarks on this clonotype: A much larger clone lies a single base off, so this may be a read error. The chain joins TRBV7-2 to TRBJ2-5; 12 nucleotides match TRBD2. The CDR3 length is 15 residues. Unmatched junction bases numbered 3, after V lost 3 bases and J lost 4 bases. Germline loops: CDR1 SGHTA, CDR2 FQGNSA. For the CDR3, the DNA is TGTGCCAGCAGCTTGAGACTAGCGGGAGTAGAGACCCAGTACTTC. It translates to CASSLRLAGVETQYF.

In this sample, this clonotype turned up a few times. CDR3 in amino acids: CASSVNSVYTGELFF. The CDR3 DNA sequence: TGTGCCAGCAGCGTAAATAGCGTCTACACCGGGGAGCTGTTTTTT. This chain connects TRBV9 to TRBJ2-2, with a possible D match to TRBD2 (5 bases). The CDR3 runs 15 residues. V was shortened by 1 base and J by 3 bases, with 10 bases between the two germline ends. Germline V gene lookup returns CDR1 SGDLS and CDR2 YYNGEE.

CDR3 coding DNA: TGTGCCAGCAGCCTAGGGGCCAATGAAAAACTGTTTTTT. Translated, it gives CASSLGANEKLFF. This chain uses TRBV7-9 with TRBJ1-4, with D possibly being TRBD1 (5 bases). This CDR3 has 13 amino acids. Deletions cut 5 bases from V and 5 bases from J, with 9 bases between. Germline V gene data show CDR1 as SEHNR and CDR2 as FQNEAQ (reference sequence). The full variable domain, completed using reference TRBV7-9 and TRBJ1-4, is DTGVSQNPRHKITKRGQNVTFRCDPISEHNRLYWYRQTLGQGPEFLTYFQNEAQLEKSRLLSDRFSAERPKGSFSTLEIQRTEQGDSAMYLCASSLGANEKLFFGSGTQLSVL.

CDR3 in DNA: TGTGCCAGCTCACCACCGAGTAGAGTTTCGGCGGGTGAAGCTTTCTTT. As protein: CASSPPSRVSAGEAFF. This chain links TRBV18 with TRBJ1-1; D is unresolved. CDR1 and CDR2 from the germline V gene are KGHSH and LQKENI. Trimming cost V 0 bases and J 7 bases, with 18 bases left between them. The CDR3 consists of 16 residues.

The chain recombines TRBV5-1 with TRBJ2-1, with 8 bases lining up with TRBD2. Germline CDR1 SGHRS, CDR2 YFSETQ. With V trimmed by 4 bases and J by 6 bases, 9 bases remained unmatched. The CDR3 extends over 15 amino acids. The CDR3 DNA reads as TGCGCCAGCAGCCACCCAGCGGGAGAAGGCAATGAGCAGTTCTTC. This gives the protein CASSHPAGEGNEQFF. The full variable domain, its missing parts supplied by reference TRBV5-1 and TRBJ2-1, is KAGVTQTPRYLIKTRGQQVTLSCSPISGHRSVSWYQQTPGQGLQFLFEYFSETQRNKGNFPGRFSGRQFSNSRSEMNVSTLELGDSALYLCASSHPAGEGNEQFFGPGTRLTVL.

As to this clonotype: One junction end disagrees with the germline gene, perhaps due to a read error. V gene TRBV29-1 combines with J gene TRBJ2-7; 7 bases line up with TRBD2. CDR3 length: 15 amino acids. The germline V gene has CDR1 SQVTM and CDR2 ANQGSEA. CDR3 coding DNA: TGCAGCGTCGAAGCAGGGCTAGCGGACCGCTACGAGCAGTACTTC. Protein sequence: CSVEAGLADRYEQYF.

The chain couples TRBV19 to TRBJ2-3; 16 bases agree with TRBD2. CDR3 length: 19 amino acids. Germline loops: CDR1 LNHDA, CDR2 SQIVND (reference sequence). J lost 6 bases, V lost 5 bases, and 14 bases had no gene match. This chain's CDR3 is CASSPRSGTSGRARDTQYF. CDR3 nucleotide sequence: TGTGCCAGTAGTCCACGCTCCGGGACTAGCGGGAGGGCCAGGGATACGCAGTATTTT.